This entry concerns a single T cell receptor (beta chain). In the study's own analysis: The authors estimated nucleated cell counts from reference gene primer amplification. TCRdb keeps only in-frame clones here, not all; method: immunoSEQ multiplex PCR. The DNA gave D and trimming, while V, J and clone size come from that table. In the table there are about 160,000 clones, about 90% of which are singletons. Germline-derived CDR1 and CDR2 are KGHSH and LQKENI. This CDR3 has 14 residues. With 3 bases removed from V and 4 bases from J, the gap between germline ends came to 10 bases. This record comes from a study of blood T cell repertoires in COVID-19. Study-level background: From T cells, B-cell-depleted T cells, or PBMCs came the material, which was cDNA or gDNA.

The chain uses TRBV18 and TRBJ1-5; D not resolved. Sequenced input: peripheral blood. The sequence was obtained from a man in his 60s with acute or convalescent COVID-19. The CDR3 spells CASSPLTENQPQHF. DNA for the CDR3: TGTGCCAGCTCACCGCTGACTGAGAATCAGCCCCAGCATTTT.